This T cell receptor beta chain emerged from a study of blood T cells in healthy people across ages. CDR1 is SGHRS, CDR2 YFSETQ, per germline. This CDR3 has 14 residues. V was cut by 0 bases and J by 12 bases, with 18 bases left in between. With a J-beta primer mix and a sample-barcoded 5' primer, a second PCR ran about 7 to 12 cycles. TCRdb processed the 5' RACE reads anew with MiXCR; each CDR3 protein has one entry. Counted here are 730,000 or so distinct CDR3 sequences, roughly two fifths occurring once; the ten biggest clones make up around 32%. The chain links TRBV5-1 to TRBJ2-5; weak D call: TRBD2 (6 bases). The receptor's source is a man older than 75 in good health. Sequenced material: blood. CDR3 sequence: CASSLAAGLREEYF. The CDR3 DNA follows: TGCGCCAGCAGCTTGGCGGCAGGCCTCAGGGAGGAGTACTTC.